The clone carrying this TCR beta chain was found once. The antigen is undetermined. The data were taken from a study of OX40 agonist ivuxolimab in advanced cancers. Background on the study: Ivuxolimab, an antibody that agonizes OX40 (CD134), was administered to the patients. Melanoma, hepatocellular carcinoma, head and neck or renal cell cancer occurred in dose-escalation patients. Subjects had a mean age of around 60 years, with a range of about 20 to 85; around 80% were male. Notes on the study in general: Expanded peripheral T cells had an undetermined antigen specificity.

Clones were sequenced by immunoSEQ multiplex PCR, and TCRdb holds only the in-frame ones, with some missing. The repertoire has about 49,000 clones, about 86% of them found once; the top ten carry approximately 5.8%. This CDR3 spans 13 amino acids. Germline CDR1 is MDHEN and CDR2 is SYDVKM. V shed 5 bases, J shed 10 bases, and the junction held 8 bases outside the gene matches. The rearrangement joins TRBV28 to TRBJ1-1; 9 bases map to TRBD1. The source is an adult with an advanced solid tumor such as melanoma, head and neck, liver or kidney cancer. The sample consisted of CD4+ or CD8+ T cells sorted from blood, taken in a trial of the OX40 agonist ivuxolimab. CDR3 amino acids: CASSTLGTGTAFF. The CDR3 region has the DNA TGTGCCAGCAGTACACTAGGGACAGGGACAGCTTTCTTT.